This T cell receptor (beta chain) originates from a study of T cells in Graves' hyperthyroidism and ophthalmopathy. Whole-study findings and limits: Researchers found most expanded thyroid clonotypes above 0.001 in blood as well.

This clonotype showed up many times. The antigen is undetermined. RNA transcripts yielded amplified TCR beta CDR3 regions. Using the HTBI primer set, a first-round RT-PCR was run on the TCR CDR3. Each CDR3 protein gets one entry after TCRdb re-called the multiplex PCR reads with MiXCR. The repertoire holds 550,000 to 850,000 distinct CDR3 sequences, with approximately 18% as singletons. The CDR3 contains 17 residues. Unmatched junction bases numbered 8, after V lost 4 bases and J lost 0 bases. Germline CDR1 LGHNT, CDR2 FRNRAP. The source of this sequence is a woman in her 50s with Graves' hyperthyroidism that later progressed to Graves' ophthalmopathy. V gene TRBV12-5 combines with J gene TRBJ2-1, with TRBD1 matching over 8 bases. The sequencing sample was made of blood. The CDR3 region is CASGSDRGHSSYNEQFF. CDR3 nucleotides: TGTGCTAGTGGTTCCGACAGGGGACACAGCTCCTACAATGAGCAGTTCTTC. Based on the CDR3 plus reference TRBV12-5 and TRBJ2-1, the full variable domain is DARVTQTPRHKVTEMGQEVTMRCQPILGHNTVFWYRQTMMQGLELLAYFRNRAPLDDSGMPKDRFSAEMPDATLATLKIQPSEPRDSAVYFCASGSDRGHSSYNEQFFGPGTRLTVL.